The T cell receptor (beta chain) under discussion was sequenced for a study of beta chain features in type 1 diabetes. Study details: Analysis included about 110 million sorted cells drawn from all samples.

The V gene's germline CDR1 is SNHLY and CDR2 FYNNEI. The CDR3 consists of 16 residues. V was clipped by 5 bases and J by 6 bases; unmatched bases: 6. Study conclusions and caveats: Reads derived from cDNA could over-represent cells showing high TCR expression. For type 1 diabetes patients, VDJ junctions showed fewer insertions and more deletions.

Every sorted population was more than 98% pure. Reverse transcribing all isolated RNA meant expressed TCRB transcripts were sequenced. Here immunoSEQ multiplex PCR was the method, and the copy in TCRdb shows in-frame clones only, minus some. The sample lists hundreds of thousands of clones, roughly 12% occurring once. This clone was seen a handful of times. Its antigen is unidentified. This TCR was recovered from a man younger than 30 in good health. The chain combines TRBV2 with TRBJ2-3, with 15 bases identical to TRBD2. Sequencing input: naive CD4+ T cells from blood. The CDR3 nucleotides read TGTGCCAGCAGTCGAAGGACTAGCGGGAGGGCGGATACGCAGTATTTT. Protein product: CASSRRTSGRADTQYF.